This entry lists 3 T cell receptor beta chains sequenced from one sample in a study of response to subunit inactivated influenza vaccine (dated by TCRdb to 2016 to 2019). Library construction relied on RT-PCR. The reads were generated on an Illumina HiSeq 2500. TCRdb handled the public reads itself, with Q25 trimming in fastp and clone calling in MiXCR, and kept productive beta chains. Each record represents a unique CDR3 protein, reported with the most common genes and DNA among its rows. This sample comprises about 540,000 distinct CDR3 sequences, roughly 23% of them detected only once. The ten largest clones add up to around 2.8% of the sample. The data also belong to a second study, concerning T cells expressing NK-cell markers. As the second study states: 5'RACE template switching, by which a universal primer site and unique molecular identifiers were added, was used to make TCR beta cDNA libraries.

The sample in question was CD4+ T cells sorted from PBMCs, obtained roughly 13 days after vaccination. These receptors were taken from a man aged 45 to 65 who received an inactivated influenza vaccine. Donor details come from another sample of the same person, matched by shared clones.

This chain connects TRBV7-9 to TRBJ1-1; D uncertain. The CDR3 extends over 15 amino acids. CDR1 is SEHNR, CDR2 FQNEAQ, per germline (reference sequence). The V gene lost 1 base and the J gene lost 1 base, with 10 bases spanning the gap. DNA of the CDR3: TGTGCCAGCAGCTTAGGAGGGCTCCAGAACACTGAAGCTTTCTTT. This sequence encodes CASSLGGLQNTEAFF. The variable domain in full, completed from reference TRBV7-9 and TRBJ1-1, reads DTGVSQNPRHKITKRGQNVTFRCDPISEHNRLYWYRQTLGQGPEFLTYFQNEAQLEKSRLLSDRFSAERPKGSFSTLEIQRTEQGDSAMYLCASSLGGLQNTEAFFGQGTRLTVV.

This clonotype was seen a handful of times. J is TRBJ2-1 and V is TRBV10-3; the match to TRBD2 covers 11 bases. The CDR3 is made up of 14 amino acids. The V segment lost 6 bases and the J segment 9 bases; nucleotides outside the gene matches: 7. Germline-derived CDR1 and CDR2 are ENHRY and SYGVKD. This CDR3 reads CAIRSSGGPGEQFF. DNA for the CDR3: TGTGCCATCAGGTCTAGCGGGGGGCCCGGTGAGCAGTTCTTC.

The chain joins TRBV20-1 to TRBJ1-1; TRBD1 might be the D (5 bases). The length of the CDR3 is 14 residues. The germline gives CDR1 DFQATT, CDR2 SNEGSKA (reference sequence). V lost 2 bases, J lost 4 bases, and 14 bases lay in between. The CDR3 coding sequence is TGCAGTGCTAGATACGGGGGTGGACGCACTGAAGCTTTCTTT. Residues: CSARYGGGRTEAFF.